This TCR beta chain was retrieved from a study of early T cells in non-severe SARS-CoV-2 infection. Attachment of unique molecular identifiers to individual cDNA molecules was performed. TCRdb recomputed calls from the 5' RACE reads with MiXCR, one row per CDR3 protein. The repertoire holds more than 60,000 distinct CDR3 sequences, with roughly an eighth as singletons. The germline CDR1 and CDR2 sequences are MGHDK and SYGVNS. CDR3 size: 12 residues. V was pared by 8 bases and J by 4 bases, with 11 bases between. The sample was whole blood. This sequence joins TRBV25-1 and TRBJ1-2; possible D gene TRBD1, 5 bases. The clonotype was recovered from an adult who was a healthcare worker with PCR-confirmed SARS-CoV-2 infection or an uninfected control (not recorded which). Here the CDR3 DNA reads TGTGCCAGCTGGGGACCCTCCTATGGCTACACCTTC. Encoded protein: CASWGPSYGYTF.